Listed here are 12 T cell receptor beta chains from one sample, sequenced in a study of T cell responses to AZD1222 COVID-19 vaccine (dated by TCRdb to about 2021). Sample time point, as interpreted from the label and publication: baseline before first vaccination. The library was obtained by the immunoSEQ multiplex PCR assay. As stored in TCRdb, this immuneACCESS dataset retains in-frame rearrangements with V and J assigned. A fraction of the clones does not appear; measured against another copy, unresolved V genes explain less than half of the discrepancy, and the remainder lacks a known reason. The sample table records approximately 150,000 clones; 90% of these occur just once. About 2.8% of the sample goes to the ten largest clones. The starting material was peripheral blood, obtained on day 0 of AZD1222 vaccination. All receptors come from an adult in good health.

The V call is TRBV15, the J call TRBJ1-2; 8 nucleotides align to TRBD1. J lost 4 bases, V lost 3 bases, and 1 base had no gene match. Germline V gene data show CDR1 as LNHNV and CDR2 as YYDKDF (reference sequence). The CDR3 spans 13 residues. In DNA, the CDR3 is TGTGCCACCAGCAGCGGACAGGGCTATGGCTACACCTTC. It codes for CATSSGQGYGYTF.

V gene TRBV11-1 combines with J gene TRBJ1-6; 7 positions match TRBD1. The CDR3 length is 15 residues. In germline, CDR1 is SGHAT, CDR2 FQDESV (reference sequence). Trimming at V came to 4 bases and at J to 0 bases, leaving 0 bases not matched to a gene. The CDR3 spells CASSYRGSYNSPLHF. DNA for the CDR3: TGTGCCAGCAGCTACAGGGGCTCCTATAATTCACCCCTCCACTTT.

J is TRBJ1-1 and V is TRBV6-5, with D uncertain. Germline values: CDR1 MNHEY, CDR2 SVGAGI. The CDR3 is 14 amino acids. Trimming left V 7 bases short and J 4 bases short, with 16 bases between. This CDR3 is CASKGGGWGTEAFF. Here the CDR3 DNA reads TGTGCCAGCAAGGGCGGTGGATGGGGCACTGAAGCTTTCTTT.

The V gene is TRBV6-6, the J gene TRBJ1-2; 7 bases match TRBD1. Germline-derived CDR1 and CDR2 are MNHNY and SVGAGI (reference sequence). Losses at the gene ends were 7 bases for V and 2 bases for J; bases not matched to a gene: 4. The CDR3 consists of 13 residues. In DNA, the CDR3 is TGTGCCAGCACCACACAGGGGAACTATGGCTACACCTTC. Its translation: CASTTQGNYGYTF.

The chain employs TRBV4-1 and TRBJ1-4; D perhaps matches TRBD1 (5 bases). Trimming removed 0 bases from V and 7 bases from J, with 12 bases in between. The CDR3 consists of 15 residues. The germline V gene encodes CDR1 MGHRA and CDR2 YSYEKL. The CDR3 DNA is TGCGCCAGCAGCCAAGATCCGGGGAGGGGTGAAAAACTGTTTTTT. Translated, it gives CASSQDPGRGEKLFF.

The genes are TRBV19 and TRBJ2-1, with 11 bases identical to TRBD1. This CDR3 has 16 residues. Trimming took 6 bases from V and 7 from J; bases not matched to a gene: 11. The germline gives CDR1 LNHDA, CDR2 SQIVND (reference sequence). Here the CDR3 DNA reads TGTGCCAGTAGCTTCTCGGGGACAGGGGGAGGAAATGAGCAGTTCTTC. Translated, it gives CASSFSGTGGGNEQFF.

The genes are TRBV18 and TRBJ2-2, with a possible D match to TRBD2 (6 bases). V dropped 5 bases and J dropped 5 bases, with 15 bases sitting between them. The CDR3 runs to 15 residues. Germline V gene sequence: CDR1 KGHSH, CDR2 LQKENI. This CDR3 reads CASSMSRDFTGELFF. The CDR3, as DNA: TGTGCCAGCTCAATGTCCCGGGACTTTACCGGGGAGCTGTTTTTT. Together with reference TRBV18 and TRBJ2-2, the CDR3 gives the full variable domain: NAGVMQNPRHLVRRRGQEARLRCSPMKGHSHVYWYRQLPEEGLKFMVYLQKENIIDESGMPKERFSAEFPKEGPSILRIQQVVRGDSAAYFCASSMSRDFTGELFFGEGSRLTVL.

This sequence joins TRBV19 and TRBJ2-1, with 11 bases that match TRBD1. V was clipped by 5 bases and J by 15 bases; unmatched bases: 12. The CDR3 is 14 residues long. CDR1 and CDR2 (germline): LNHDA, SQIVND (reference sequence). The CDR3 reads CASSPGQGATGPFF. CDR3 nucleotides: TGTGCCAGTAGTCCCGGACAGGGGGCGACAGGTCCGTTCTTC.

The rearrangement links TRBV6-5 to TRBJ2-4; 14 bases are a match to TRBD2. The CDR3 has 14 residues. V lost 8 bases to trimming and J lost 6 bases; unmatched junction nucleotides: 3. Germline assignment: CDR1 MNHEY and CDR2 SVGAGI. This CDR3 reads CASQTSGGVNIQYF. Written as DNA, the CDR3 is TGTGCCAGCCAGACTAGCGGGGGGGTAAACATTCAGTACTTC.

The genes are TRBV6-5 and TRBJ1-1; 10 bases map to TRBD1. This CDR3 has 14 residues. Trimming cost V 7 bases and J 1 base; bases outside gene matches: 3. Germline CDR1 is MNHEY and CDR2 is SVGAGI. The CDR3: CASTRTGGNTEAFF. CDR3 DNA: TGTGCCAGCACTCGGACAGGGGGGAACACTGAAGCTTTCTTT.

The V gene is TRBV5-8, the J gene TRBJ1-5; D is uncertain. Germline lookup yields CDR1 SGHTS and CDR2 YDEGEE. The V and J ends lost 1 base and 0 bases respectively, with 11 bases between them. CDR3 length: 16 amino acids. DNA of the CDR3: TGTGCCAGCAGCTTGCTTTCCGGATATAGCAATCAGCCCCAGCATTTT. The encoded protein is CASSLLSGYSNQPQHF. Full variable domain (rest looked up from reference TRBV5-8 and TRBJ1-5): EAGVTQSPTHLIKTRGQQATLRCSPISGHTSVYWYQQALGLGLQFLLWYDEGEERNRGNFPPRFSGRQFPNYSSELNVNALELEDSALYLCASSLLSGYSNQPQHFGDGTRLSIL.

This chain joins TRBV2 and TRBJ1-2, with 7 bases identical to TRBD1. V trimming: 0 bases; J trimming: 7 bases; junction bases outside the gene matches: 5. Germline V gives CDR1 SNHLY, CDR2 FYNNEI. This CDR3 has 14 residues. Here the CDR3 DNA reads TGTGCCAGCAGTGAAGCAGAGGGGGCTGGTGGCTACACCTTC. This sequence encodes CASSEAEGAGGYTF. Together with reference TRBV2 and TRBJ1-2, the CDR3 gives the full variable domain: EPEVTQTPSHQVTQMGQEVILRCVPISNHLYFYWYRQILGQKVEFLVSFYNNEISEKSEIFDDQFSVERPDGSNFTLKIRSTKLEDSAMYFCASSEAEGAGGYTFGSGTRLTVV.